The following is a T cell receptor beta chain sequence with its context. The target antigen is unknown. This sample was taken from a study of T-cell reconstitution after alpha-beta-depleted transplantation in children. Study observations and caveats: Some patients' high day-60 TCRbeta diversity was attributed to recipient cells surviving conditioning. From newly produced T cells came most of the T-cell counts and diversity one year after transplant.

This CDR3 is built from 11 residues. CDR1 SGHVS and CDR2 FNYEAQ come from the germline V gene. V lost 1 base and J 5 bases, leaving 3 bases between the germline ends. Preparation of the TCRbeta library used unique molecular identifiers. Each CDR3 protein gets one entry after TCRdb re-called the PCR reads with MiXCR. The sample shows under 250,000 distinct CDR3 sequences, 20% to 30% of them seen only once. This TCR was recovered from a female patient aged 2-9 years who had a stem cell transplant for congenital amegakaryocytic thrombocytopenia, so the T cells may come from the graft donor. The chain uses TRBV7-6 and TRBJ2-7; D uncertain. The source was PBMCs, mostly from graft donor cells, collected 360 days after TCRalphabeta/CD19-depleted stem cell transplant. This chain's CDR3 is CASSLEDEQYF. CDR3 coding DNA: TGTGCCAGCAGCTTAGAGGACGAGCAGTACTTC.